A selection of T cell receptor beta chains follows, all from one sample in a study of post-analysis software for immune sequencing data. TCRdb itself ran the PCR reads through MiXCR, one entry per CDR3 protein. Here the sample spans approximately 360,000 distinct CDR3 sequences, roughly 35% being singletons. The sequencing input was blood. The receptors here all came from a girl aged 5-17 years with multiple sclerosis. Both conserved end residues are part of each CDR3. D genes are given only for firm matches. Rows give clone size only sometimes, using once, few, many, or a class for an expanded clone.

cdr3_length j_call d_call clone_size v_call cdr3_aa cdr3_nt
14 TRBJ2-3 TRBD2 NA TRBV12-3/TRBV12-4 CASRSSGGTNTQYF TGTGCCAGCAGGTCTAGCGGGGGAACAAATACGCAGTATTTT
17 TRBJ2-3 NA NA TRBV3-1 CASSPWIGGGSTDTQYF TGTGCCAGCAGCCCCTGGATCGGCGGCGGGAGCACAGATACGCAGTATTTT
15 TRBJ2-3 NA many TRBV12-3/TRBV12-4 CASSLQPRGTDTQYF TGTGCCAGCAGTTTGCAGCCTAGAGGCACAGATACGCAGTATTTT
15 TRBJ2-7 TRBD2 few TRBV4-3 CASSMTSSGVYEQYF TGCGCCAGCAGTATGACGTCTAGCGGGGTCTACGAGCAGTACTTC
12 TRBJ2-7 TRBD1 few TRBV20-1 CSAKKTGHEQYF TGCAGTGCTAAAAAGACAGGGCACGAGCAGTACTTC
14 TRBJ2-7 NA many TRBV6-5 CASSPSTVNYEQYF TGTGCCAGCAGTCCCTCCACTGTAAACTACGAGCAGTACTTC
11 TRBJ1-6 NA few TRBV6-6 CASSPGGPLHF TGTGCCAGCAGCCCTGGAGGACCCCTCCACTTT
16 TRBJ2-3 NA NA TRBV6-2/TRBV6-3 CASSSPETLSTDTQYF TGTGCCAGCAGTTCCCCGGAGACCCTGAGCACAGATACGCAGTATTTT
18 TRBJ1-4 NA NA TRBV4-1 CASSQDPPTALGDEKLFF TGCGCCAGCAGCCAAGATCCCCCCACAGCCCTCGGGGATGAAAAACTGTTTTTT
18 TRBJ1-2 NA few TRBV7-9 CASSLPINRGPYNYGYTF TGTGCCAGCAGCTTACCCATCAATAGAGGGCCCTATAACTATGGCTACACCTTC
16 TRBJ2-3 TRBD2 NA TRBV7-9 CASSFNSGGAGDTQYF TGTGCCAGCAGCTTCAATAGCGGGGGGGCCGGAGATACGCAGTATTTT
15 TRBJ2-1 TRBD2 few TRBV12-3/TRBV12-4 CASSTSGGPSNEQFF TGTGCCAGCAGTACTAGCGGGGGGCCATCCAATGAGCAGTTCTTC
11 TRBJ2-7 NA many TRBV12-3/TRBV12-4 CASSVQYEQYF TGTGCCAGCAGTGTCCAGTACGAGCAGTACTTC
17 TRBJ2-1 NA few TRBV3-1 CASSQNGVGIIVDEQFF TGTGCCAGCAGCCAGAACGGGGTGGGTATAATAGTCGATGAGCAGTTCTTC
15 TRBJ2-1 TRBD2 NA TRBV9 CASSVETSGGNEQFF TGTGCCAGCAGCGTTGAGACTAGCGGGGGCAATGAGCAGTTCTTC
13 TRBJ1-5 NA NA TRBV6-5 CASSNAGEGPQHF TGTGCCAGCAGTAACGCTGGGGAAGGGCCCCAGCATTTT
15 TRBJ2-7 TRBD1 NA TRBV12-3/TRBV12-4 CASSFRGTGGNEQYF TGTGCCAGCAGTTTTAGGGGGACAGGGGGGAACGAGCAGTACTTC
18 TRBJ1-6 TRBD1 NA TRBV4-2 CASSQDFRTGGRSSPLHF TGTGCCAGCAGCCAAGATTTCCGGACAGGGGGCCGGAGTTCACCCCTCCACTTT
10 TRBJ1-4 NA few TRBV30 CASGSGKLFF TGTGCCTCAGGGTCCGGAAAACTGTTTTTT
15 TRBJ2-3 NA few TRBV20-1 CSARDTLKVTDTQYF TGCAGTGCTAGAGATACCCTTAAGGTCACAGATACGCAGTATTTT
14 TRBJ2-3 NA NA TRBV12-3/TRBV12-4 CASRGQVRGDTQYF TGTGCCAGCAGGGGCCAGGTGAGGGGAGATACGCAGTATTTT
16 TRBJ1-1 NA NA TRBV4-3 CASSQDTTRLNTEAFF TGCGCCAGCAGCCAAGATACAACCAGGCTGAACACTGAAGCTTTCTTT
14 TRBJ2-1 NA NA TRBV20-1 CSARDWGFGNEQFF TGCAGTGCTAGAGATTGGGGATTCGGAAATGAGCAGTTCTTC
15 TRBJ2-1 TRBD2 many TRBV5-1 CASSLASGGADEQFF TGCGCCAGCAGCTTGGCTAGCGGGGGGGCCGATGAGCAGTTCTTC
15 TRBJ2-4 NA once TRBV6-2/TRBV6-3 CTSSPRTLAKNIQYF TGTACCAGCAGTCCCAGGACACTAGCCAAAAACATTCAGTACTTC
15 TRBJ2-3 NA NA TRBV10-1 CASSSHAFSTDTQYF TGCGCCAGCAGCAGCCACGCCTTTTCCACAGATACGCAGTATTTT
16 TRBJ1-2 TRBD1 NA TRBV14 CASSQIDRGSSYGYTF TGTGCCAGCAGCCAGATCGACAGGGGCTCCTCCTATGGCTACACCTTC
15 TRBJ2-7 TRBD2 NA TRBV20-1 CSATSSGGAFYEQYF TGCAGTGCTACCTCTAGCGGGGGGGCATTCTACGAGCAGTACTTC
14 TRBJ2-3 TRBD1 NA TRBV7-9 CASSLKQGVDTQYF TGTGCCAGCAGCTTAAAACAGGGGGTAGATACGCAGTATTTT
16 TRBJ1-2 TRBD1 NA TRBV12-3/TRBV12-4 CASSLGQGAQGYGYTF TGTGCCAGCAGTTTGGGACAGGGGGCGCAGGGCTATGGCTACACCTTC
12 TRBJ1-2 NA few TRBV2 CASSESGPGYTF TGTGCCAGCAGTGAATCAGGGCCCGGCTACACCTTC
14 TRBJ1-6 NA few TRBV5-1 CASSLGQELSPLHF TGCGCCAGCAGCTTGGGACAGGAGCTCTCACCCCTCCACTTT
16 TRBJ1-1 NA NA TRBV4-1 CASSPGDRLMNTEAFF TGCGCCAGCAGCCCCGGAGACAGGCTCATGAACACTGAAGCTTTCTTT
15 TRBJ2-7 TRBD1 NA TRBV4-3 CASSHWGQGPYEQYF TGCGCCAGCAGCCATTGGGGACAGGGGCCCTACGAGCAGTACTTC
14 TRBJ1-5 NA once TRBV20-1 CSAETGLNNQPQHF TGCAGTGCGGAAACAGGGTTGAACAATCAGCCCCAGCATTTT
16 TRBJ2-1 TRBD2 few TRBV11-2 CASSLSGGETGNEQFF TGTGCCAGCAGCCTTAGCGGGGGGGAGACGGGCAATGAGCAGTTCTTC
15 TRBJ2-3 NA NA TRBV12-3/TRBV12-4 CASSFGLQNTDTQYF TGTGCCAGCAGCTTCGGACTACAAAACACAGATACGCAGTATTTT
15 TRBJ2-1 NA NA TRBV2 CASSGWSHGYNEQFF TGTGCCAGCAGTGGTTGGTCCCATGGATACAATGAGCAGTTCTTC
14 TRBJ1-5 NA NA TRBV6-6 CASSLRESAQPQHF TGTGCCAGCAGCCTGCGTGAGAGCGCTCAGCCCCAGCATTTT
17 TRBJ2-3 NA few TRBV12-3/TRBV12-4 CASSPVGGAPSTDTQYF TGTGCCAGCAGTCCCGTTGGTGGCGCACCTAGCACAGATACGCAGTATTTT
13 TRBJ2-1 NA NA TRBV18 CASSPGVRDEQFF TGTGCCAGCTCACCGGGGGTTAGGGATGAGCAGTTCTTC
14 TRBJ2-7 NA few TRBV7-9 CASSPIGATYEQYF TGTGCCAGCAGCCCCATAGGGGCGACCTACGAGCAGTACTTC
12 TRBJ2-5 NA NA TRBV6-2/TRBV6-3 CASSLTLETQYF TGTGCCAGCAGTTTAACATTGGAGACCCAGTACTTC
16 TRBJ1-1 NA NA TRBV12-3/TRBV12-4 CASSDNRGLGLSSAFF TGTGCCAGCAGCGACAACCGAGGGTTGGGACTCTCGAGCGCTTTCTTT
16 TRBJ2-5 NA NA TRBV7-6 CASSLAGGGVGETQYF TGTGCCAGCAGCTTAGCGGGAGGTGGGGTTGGGGAGACCCAGTACTTC
15 TRBJ2-1 NA NA TRBV12-3/TRBV12-4 CASSGEAATYNEQFF TGTGCCAGCAGTGGGGAAGCGGCTACCTACAATGAGCAGTTCTTC
13 TRBJ1-4 NA NA TRBV3-1 CASSQGPSEKLFF TGTGCCAGCAGCCAAGGACCGAGTGAAAAACTGTTTTTT
16 TRBJ2-5 NA few TRBV7-2 CASSSRTREYQETQYF TGTGCCAGCAGCTCTAGAACCCGGGAGTACCAAGAGACCCAGTACTTC
14 TRBJ2-1 NA NA TRBV12-3/TRBV12-4 CASSSMGPVYELFF TGTGCCAGCAGTTCAATGGGACCCGTGTATGAGCTGTTCTTC
16 TRBJ1-2 NA NA TRBV6-5 CASSYRSMTDNYGYTF TGTGCCAGCAGTTACCGTTCCATGACAGATAACTATGGCTACACCTTC
11 TRBJ1-2 NA NA TRBV12-3/TRBV12-4 CASTSGYGYTF TGTGCCAGCACCTCTGGCTATGGCTACACCTTC